What follows is one T cell receptor (beta chain) and its context. What it binds is unknown. The data were taken from a study of cytomegalovirus exposure and HLA in healthy donors. Study-level information: The 120 validation repertoires used the same platform as the 650 to 850 first-cohort repertoires (as reported by a later analysis).

Sequencing was performed with immunoSEQ multiplex PCR; in TCRdb, only in-frame clones are kept and a portion is missing. The sample consists of some 310,000 clones, nearly 90% of them appearing once. Study-wide findings and caveats: The dataset shows that most TCR sequences were rare, while some public TCRs occurred in many donors. The tendency of first-cohort TCR clusters to co-occur in the approximately 120 validation repertoires was identified by a subsequent analysis. Associated with cytomegalovirus, according to the listing, were approximately 160 TCR beta chains.

The CDR3 spans 15 residues. V was trimmed by 6 bases and J by 1 base, leaving 15 bases between them. The germline V gene has CDR1 KGHSH and CDR2 LQKENI. This TCR derives from a man between 25 and 39 years old in good health and CMV-seronegative. Material: PBMCs. The V and J genes are TRBV18 and TRBJ1-1, with a possible D match to TRBD1 (5 bases). The CDR3 DNA follows: TGTGCCAGCTCGCCCCCGAAGGGGCCGAACACTGAAGCTTTCTTT. Amino acid sequence: CASSPPKGPNTEAFF.